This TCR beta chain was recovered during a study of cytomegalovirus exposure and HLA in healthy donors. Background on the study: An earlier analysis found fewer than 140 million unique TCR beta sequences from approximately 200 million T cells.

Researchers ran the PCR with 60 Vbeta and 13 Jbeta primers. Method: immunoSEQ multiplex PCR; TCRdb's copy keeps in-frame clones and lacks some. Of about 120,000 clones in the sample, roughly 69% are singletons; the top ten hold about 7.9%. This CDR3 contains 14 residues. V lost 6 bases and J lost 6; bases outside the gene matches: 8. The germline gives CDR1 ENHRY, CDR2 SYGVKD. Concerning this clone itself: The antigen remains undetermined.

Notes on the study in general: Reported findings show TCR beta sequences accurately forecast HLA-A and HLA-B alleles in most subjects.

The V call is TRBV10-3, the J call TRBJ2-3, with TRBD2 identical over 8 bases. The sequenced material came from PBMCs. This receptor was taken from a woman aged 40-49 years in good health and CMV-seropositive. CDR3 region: CAIRREAPGDTQYF. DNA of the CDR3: TGTGCCATCAGGCGGGAGGCACCGGGGGATACGCAGTATTTT.